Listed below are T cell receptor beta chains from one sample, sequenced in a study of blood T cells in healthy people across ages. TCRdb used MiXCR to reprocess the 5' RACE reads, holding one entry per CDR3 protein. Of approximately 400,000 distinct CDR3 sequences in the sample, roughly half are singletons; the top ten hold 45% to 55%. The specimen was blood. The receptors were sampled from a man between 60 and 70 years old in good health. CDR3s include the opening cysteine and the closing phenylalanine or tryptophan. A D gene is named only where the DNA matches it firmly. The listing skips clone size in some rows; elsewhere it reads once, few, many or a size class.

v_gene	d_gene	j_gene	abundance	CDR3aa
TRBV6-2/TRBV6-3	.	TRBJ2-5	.	CASSYSNFQETQYF
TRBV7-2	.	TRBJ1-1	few	CASSLTGPVTEAFF
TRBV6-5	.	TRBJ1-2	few	CASSEQGGGGGYTF
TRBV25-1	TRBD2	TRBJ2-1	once	CASSESGTSGFSYNEQFF
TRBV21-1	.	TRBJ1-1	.	CASSKEPGQLLMNTEAFF
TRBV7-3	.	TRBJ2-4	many	CASSLLGPGNIQYF
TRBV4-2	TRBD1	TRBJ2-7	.	CASSQGQGKVYEQYF
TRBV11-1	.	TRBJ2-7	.	CASSLVGFGGHEQYF
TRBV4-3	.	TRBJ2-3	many	CASSQGMLVVDTQYF
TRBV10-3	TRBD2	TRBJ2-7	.	CATGPSGRDEQYF
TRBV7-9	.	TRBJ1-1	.	CASSVGHYTEAFF
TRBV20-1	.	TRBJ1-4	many	CSAPRTSTATNEKLFF
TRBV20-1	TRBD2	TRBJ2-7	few	CSAATSGDAYEQYF
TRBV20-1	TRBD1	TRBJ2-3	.	CSATKGTAADTQYF
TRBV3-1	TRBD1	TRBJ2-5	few	CASSPSTGNQETQYF
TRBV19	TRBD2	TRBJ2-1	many	CASSIYGTSGNEQFF
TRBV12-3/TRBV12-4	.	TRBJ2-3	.	CASSFRGTLLTDTQYF
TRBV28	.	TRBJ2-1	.	CASTNQRGSLNEQFF
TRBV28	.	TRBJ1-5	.	CASSLGGASNQPQHF
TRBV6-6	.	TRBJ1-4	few	CASSPEPRRGAREKLFF
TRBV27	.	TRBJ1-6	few	CASSLLPMTIGDSPLHF
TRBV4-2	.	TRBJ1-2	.	CASSQERDWYGYTF
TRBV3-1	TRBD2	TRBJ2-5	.	CASSRLSGRALETQYF
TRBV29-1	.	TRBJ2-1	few	CSVVLRGSSYNEQFF
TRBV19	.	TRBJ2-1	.	CASSPSPQAGEQFF
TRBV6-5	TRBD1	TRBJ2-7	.	CASSSRQGRYEQYF
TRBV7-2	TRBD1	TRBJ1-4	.	CASSSGQGATTNEKLFF
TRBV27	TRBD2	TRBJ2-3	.	CATKTSGGADTQYF
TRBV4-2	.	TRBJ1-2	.	CASSQEGGAIGYTF
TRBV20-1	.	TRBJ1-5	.	CSAWTAYSNQPQHF
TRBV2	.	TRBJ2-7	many	CASSEGATLDYEQYF
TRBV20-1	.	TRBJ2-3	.	CSSQKGGNADTQYF
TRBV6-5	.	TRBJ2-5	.	CASSYGGAGETQYF
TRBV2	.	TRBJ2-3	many	CASSVPGRGTDTQYF
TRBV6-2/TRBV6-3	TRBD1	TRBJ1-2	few	CASGPTHRGHTF
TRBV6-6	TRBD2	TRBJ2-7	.	CASSSTLAGERYEQYF
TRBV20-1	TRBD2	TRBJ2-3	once	CSARRTSSFPDTQYF
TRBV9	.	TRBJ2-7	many	CASSVAGSGPPYEQYF
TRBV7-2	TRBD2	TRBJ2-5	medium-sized	CASSRTSGRQETQYF
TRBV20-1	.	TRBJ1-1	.	CSARKLNTEAFF